These 6 T cell receptor beta chains were sequenced from one sample in a study of blood T cell repertoires in COVID-19. The repertoire was sequenced with immunoSEQ multiplex PCR; TCRdb's copy has only in-frame clones and lacks some. The data hold about 88,000 clones, with roughly 90% observed a single time. Sequencing was carried out using peripheral blood. Receptors originate from a man between 60 and 70 years old with acute or convalescent COVID-19.

This chain joins TRBV27 and TRBJ2-7, with 7 positions matching TRBD2. V was pared by 6 bases and J by 2 bases, with 10 bases of the junction left unmatched. Germline V CDR1 and CDR2: MNHEY, SMNVEV (reference sequence). The length of the CDR3 is 15 residues. CDR3 sequence reads: CASSALAATPYEQYF. The CDR3 DNA is TGTGCCAGCAGCGCCCTAGCGGCTACACCCTACGAGCAGTACTTC.

This chain links TRBV4-2 with TRBJ1-3; 8 bases map to TRBD1. Germline V gene data show CDR1 as LGHNA and CDR2 as YNFKEQ. Trimming took 2 bases from V and 0 from J; bases not matched to a gene: 9. The CDR3 covers 18 residues. The CDR3 protein is CASSQNVRTGGSGNTIYF. The CDR3 DNA reads as TGTGCCAGCAGCCAAAACGTTAGAACAGGGGGCTCTGGAAACACCATATATTTT.

The genes are TRBV5-1 and TRBJ2-3; 7 nucleotides align to TRBD1. The CDR3 totals 14 residues. The germline V gene has CDR1 SGHRS and CDR2 YFSETQ. V lost 4 bases, J lost 3 bases, and 5 bases stayed unmatched. Written as DNA, the CDR3 is TGCGCCAGCAGCCGACGGGACAGTACAGATACGCAGTATTTT. This encodes CASSRRDSTDTQYF.

The chain employs TRBV4-2 and TRBJ2-1, with 7 bases that match TRBD2. The CDR3 is 17 residues long. Per germline, CDR1 LGHNA and CDR2 YNFKEQ. The J segment lost 3 bases and the V segment lost 0 bases, leaving 8 bases of the junction unmatched. In DNA form, the CDR3 reads TGTGCCAGCAGCCAAGATTTAGCGGGTGGCCACTACAATGAGCAGTTCTTC. Protein: CASSQDLAGGHYNEQFF.

The chain uses TRBV28 and TRBJ2-3; tentatively, D is TRBD2 (7 bases). Looked up from germline, CDR1 is MDHEN and CDR2 is SYDVKM. Trimming pared 3 bases from V and 1 base from J, leaving 17 bases between. This CDR3 comprises 17 residues. The CDR3 reads CASSLSWEGDRTDTQYF. CDR3 coding DNA: TGTGCCAGCAGTTTGAGTTGGGAGGGGGACCGCACAGATACGCAGTATTTT.

The rearrangement joins TRBV7-2 to TRBJ2-5, with D possibly matching TRBD2 (6 bases). Trimming cost V 5 bases and J 5 bases, with 12 bases left between them. This CDR3 is 13 amino acids long. The V gene's germline CDR1 is SGHTA and CDR2 FQGNSA. CDR3 coding DNA: TGTGCCAGCAGCCCGACTAGGGCTGAGACCCAGTACTTC. It codes for CASSPTRAETQYF.